These 32 T cell receptor beta chains share one sample of origin, sequenced in a study of CD8 T cells in ankylosing spondylitis (dated by TCRdb to the late 2010s). The full study reports these points: A TCR beta motif of fewer than 10 highly homologous amino acid variants appeared characteristic of blood from ankylosing spondylitis patients.

For these receptors, no antigen is known. Libraries were made using 5' RACE. Sequencing was performed on an Illumina HiSeq 2500. TCRdb redid the processing of the public reads, applying fastp at Q25 and MiXCR, and retained in-frame beta chains. One record per CDR3 amino acid sequence lists the most common genes and DNA. This sample lists around 770,000 distinct CDR3 sequences; 12% were detected once. 0.45% to 0.6% of the sample lies in the top ten. Sample: blood, either unsorted or a sorted T cell fraction (not recorded which). The receptors shown here come from a male donor with ankylosing spondylitis.

The chain is built from TRBV7-9 and TRBJ2-7, with TRBD2 matching over 8 bases. V trimming: 6 bases; J trimming: 0 bases; junction bases outside the gene matches: 13. Germline assignment: CDR1 SEHNR and CDR2 FQNEAQ (reference sequence). The CDR3 is made up of 17 amino acids. The CDR3 spells CASSRRGGASGSYEQYF. In DNA, the CDR3 is TGTGCCAGCAGTCGTCGGGGGGGGGCTAGCGGCTCCTACGAGCAGTACTTC.

The CDR3 sequence is CASSYDALNTEAFF. Written as DNA, the CDR3 is TGTGCCAGCAGTTACGACGCTTTGAACACTGAAGCTTTCTTT. The V and J genes are TRBV6-5 and TRBJ1-1; D uncertain. The CDR3 contains 14 residues. CDR1 MNHEY and CDR2 SVGAGI come from the germline V gene. Deletions cut 2 bases from V and 0 bases from J, with 7 bases between.

This clonotype was seen a few times. The genes are TRBV27 and TRBJ2-7; 7 bases line up with TRBD1. After removal of 0 bases from V and 3 bases from J, the junction contained 11 bases not matched to a gene. The CDR3 contains 17 residues. Per germline, CDR1 MNHEY and CDR2 SMNVEV (reference sequence). The CDR3 DNA follows: TGTGCCAGCAGTTTATCGTCTAGGGGACAGAACTACTACGAGCAGTACTTC. This sequence encodes CASSLSSRGQNYYEQYF.

This clonotype came up a few times. This chain joins TRBV28 and TRBJ1-2, with 7 bases aligning to TRBD1. There are 13 residues in the CDR3. Germline lookup yields CDR1 MDHEN and CDR2 SYDVKM. The V and J ends lost 3 bases and 11 bases, in that order; junction bases with no gene match: 9. DNA for the CDR3: TGTGCCAGCAGTTTGACAGGGCGTTTTAGATACACCTTC. It encodes CASSLTGRFRYTF.

The chain links TRBV7-2 to TRBJ2-2, with 9 positions matching TRBD2. The CDR3 is made up of 14 amino acids. The ends lost 8 bases at V and 3 bases at J; junction bases unmatched: 4. Germline CDR1 and CDR2: SGHTA and FQGNSA. The CDR3 loop reads CASGLAGYTGELFF. CDR3 in DNA: TGTGCCAGCGGGCTAGCGGGATACACCGGGGAGCTGTTTTTT.

This clonotype occurred a few times. This chain joins TRBV28 and TRBJ1-2; D perhaps matches TRBD1 (6 bases). This CDR3 region has 15 residues. The V and J ends lost 7 bases and 2 bases respectively, with 17 bases between them. Germline values: CDR1 MDHEN, CDR2 SYDVKM. The CDR3 DNA sequence: TGTGCCAGCACCCAGGCCCATACAGGGAACTATGGCTACACCTTC. Translating it yields CASTQAHTGNYGYTF.

This clonotype was counted ten times or more. The J gene is TRBJ2-2, the V gene TRBV20-1; TRBD1 agrees at 7 bases. The CDR3 runs 14 residues. Germline CDR1 is DFQATT and CDR2 is SNEGSKA (reference sequence). Germline trimming cut 2 bases from V and 4 bases from J; bases unmatched to any gene: 4. The CDR3 coding sequence is TGCAGTGCTAGACGAGACAGGGCCACCGGGGAGCTGTTTTTT. Its protein is CSARRDRATGELFF.

A few counts support this clonotype. The rearrangement joins TRBV7-2 to TRBJ2-2; D unresolved. Germline V gives CDR1 SGHTA, CDR2 FQGNSA. V was trimmed by 5 bases and J by 8 bases, leaving 18 bases between them. This CDR3 has 15 residues. CDR3 region: CASSPDRIPRGELFF. CDR3 nucleotides: TGTGCCAGCAGCCCCGATCGTATACCTCGAGGGGAGCTGTTTTTT.

The V call is TRBV14, the J call TRBJ1-2, with no clear D. The CDR3 extends over 16 amino acids. Trimming removed 6 bases from V and 6 bases from J, with 23 bases in between. Looked up from germline, CDR1 is SGHDN and CDR2 is FVKESK. CDR3 nucleotides: TGTGCCAGCAGTCTAACCCCGGGCCATTTTAATGATGGCTACACCTTC. Amino acid sequence: CASSLTPGHFNDGYTF. Complete variable domain (other parts from reference TRBV14 and TRBJ1-2): EAGVTQFPSHSVIEKGQTVTLRCDPISGHDNLYWYRRVMGKEIKFLLHFVKESKQDESGMPNNRFLAERTGGTYSTLKVQPAELEDSGVYFCASSLTPGHFNDGYTFGSGTRLTVV.

This clonotype was found a few times. The chain carries TRBV4-3 and TRBJ2-7; D call uncertain. CDR3 length: 16 residues. Germline V gene sequence: CDR1 LGHNA, CDR2 YSLEER. The V gene lost 1 base and the J gene lost 0 bases, with 13 bases spanning the gap. DNA of the CDR3: TGCGCCAGCAGCCAAGCCCCAACCGGCGGCTCCTACGAGCAGTACTTC. Protein sequence: CASSQAPTGGSYEQYF.

This chain uses TRBV5-1 with TRBJ1-1; D is unclear. Germline CDR1 reads SGHRS; CDR2 reads YFSETQ. V was trimmed by 1 base and J by 7 bases, leaving 11 bases between them. The CDR3 consists of 13 residues. DNA for the CDR3: TGCGCCAGCAGCTTGCGGGAACGAAGTGAAGCTTTCTTT. It codes for CASSLRERSEAFF.

The V gene is TRBV6-5, the J gene TRBJ2-5; D ambiguous. V lost 0 bases and J lost 2, with 10 bases in between. From germline, CDR1 is MNHEY and CDR2 SVGAGI. The CDR3 spans 15 residues. Written as DNA, the CDR3 is TGTGCCAGCAGTTACTCCCTGGACGGACAAGAGACCCAGTACTTC. This gives the protein CASSYSLDGQETQYF.

The chain carries TRBV20-1 and TRBJ1-5; 7 bases agree with TRBD1. The CDR3 consists of 14 residues. Germline V gene sequence: CDR1 DFQATT, CDR2 SNEGSKA (reference sequence). The ends lost 6 bases at V and 0 bases at J; junction bases unmatched: 5. The CDR3 sequence is CSASTGNSNQPQHF. CDR3 sequence (DNA): TGCAGTGCCTCGACAGGGAATAGCAATCAGCCCCAGCATTTT.

This clonotype was counted ten times or more. This rearrangement joins TRBV5-1 to TRBJ1-1; no reliable D call. CDR3 length: 14 residues. Germline CDR1 and CDR2: SGHRS and YFSETQ. Trimming took 2 bases from V and 0 from J, leaving 8 bases between them. DNA of the CDR3: TGCGCCAGCAGCTTCGGGGTCGTGAACACTGAAGCTTTCTTT. This sequence encodes CASSFGVVNTEAFF.

V and J are TRBV9 and TRBJ2-7; maybe TRBD1 (5 bases). CDR3 size: 16 residues. The V and J ends lost 0 bases and 0 bases respectively, with 13 bases between them. The germline V gene encodes CDR1 SGDLS and CDR2 YYNGEE. CDR3 amino acids: CASSVGGTWSSYEQYF. The CDR3 nucleotides are TGTGCCAGCAGCGTAGGGGGCACTTGGAGCTCCTACGAGCAGTACTTC.

This clonotype was observed a handful of times. The chain has TRBV6-1 and TRBJ1-2, with D possibly matching TRBD1 (6 bases). Trimming took off 5 bases at V and 4 bases at J, with 17 bases between the two ends. CDR1 is MNHNS, CDR2 SASEGT, per germline. CDR3 length equals 15 residues. CDR3 in DNA: TGTGCCAGCAGTACCATAACAGGGCCGGGCTATGGCTACACCTTC. Its translation: CASSTITGPGYGYTF.

V is TRBV5-1 and J is TRBJ1-5, with unresolved D. The CDR3 runs to 15 residues. Trimming pared 3 bases from V and 0 bases from J, leaving 10 bases between. Germline-derived CDR1 and CDR2 are SGHRS and YFSETQ. The CDR3 DNA reads as TGCGCCAGCAGCTCGGACGGGTCTAGCAATCAGCCCCAGCATTTT. Translating it yields CASSSDGSSNQPQHF.

This clonotype was counted a few times. This chain links TRBV6-1 with TRBJ2-1; unclear D gene. Between the trimmed V and J ends, which lost 6 bases and 8 bases, there was a span of 14 bases. This CDR3 comprises 13 residues. In germline, CDR1 is MNHNS, CDR2 SASEGT. CDR3 coding DNA: TGTGCCAGCAGCCCAGAGTCTGTAGATGAGCAGTTCTTC. This encodes CASSPESVDEQFF.

The CDR3 nucleotides read TGCGCCAGCAGCTTGACGGGGCTAGTAGTTACAGATACGCAGTATTTT. It yields the protein CASSLTGLVVTDTQYF. The V and J genes are TRBV5-1 and TRBJ2-3; tentatively, D is TRBD1 or TRBD2 (5 bases each). Trimming cost V 1 base and J 3 bases, with 15 bases left between them. Germline V gene sequence: CDR1 SGHRS, CDR2 YFSETQ. CDR3 size: 16 residues.

The sample holds a few counts of this clonotype. This chain uses TRBV20-1 with TRBJ1-2, with unresolved D. V gave up 2 bases and J gave up 2 bases, with 12 bases separating them. CDR1 and CDR2 (germline): DFQATT, SNEGSKA (reference sequence). The CDR3 has 14 amino acids. Here the CDR3 reads CSARFLQQNYGYTF. Here the CDR3 DNA reads TGCAGTGCTAGATTTTTACAACAGAACTATGGCTACACCTTC.

This chain links TRBV7-2 with TRBJ1-5; 8 positions agree with TRBD1. The CDR3 has 15 amino acids. The V segment lost 3 bases and the J segment 6 bases; nucleotides outside the gene matches: 7. Per germline, CDR1 SGHTA and CDR2 FQGNSA. The CDR3 DNA reads TGTGCCAGCAGCTTGTCTACAGGGGGTGCTCAGCCCCAGCATTTT. Encoded protein: CASSLSTGGAQPQHF. Together with reference TRBV7-2 and TRBJ1-5, the CDR3 gives the full variable domain: GAGVSQSPSNKVTEKGKDVELRCDPISGHTALYWYRQSLGQGLEFLIYFQGNSAPDKSGLPSDRFSAERTGGSVSTLTIQRTQQEDSAVYLCASSLSTGGAQPQHFGDGTRLSIL.

The chain uses TRBV7-9 and TRBJ2-7; D gene uncertain. CDR1 and CDR2 from the germline V gene are SEHNR and FQNEAQ (reference sequence). Trimming removed 6 bases at V and 3 bases at J, with 12 bases between. This CDR3 spans 13 amino acids. This CDR3 is CASSISTVYEQYF. The DNA of the CDR3 is TGTGCCAGCAGTATTAGTACCGTCTACGAGCAGTACTTC.

This clonotype was seen ten or more times. The gene calls are TRBV12-3 or TRBV12-4 and TRBJ1-2, with TRBD1 identical over 8 bases. The CDR3 extends over 14 amino acids. V lost 6 bases and J lost 7; bases outside the gene matches: 10. The CDR3 coding sequence is TGTGCCAGCAGCCAGGGGACAGGCACGGGTGGCTACACCTTC. Its protein is CASSQGTGTGGYTF.

This clonotype appeared many times. This chain's CDR3 is CASSLGAGDEQFF. The CDR3 DNA sequence: TGTGCCAGCAGCTTAGGTGCGGGGGATGAGCAGTTCTTC. The chain uses TRBV7-2 and TRBJ2-1; 7 bases are shared with TRBD2. The V and J ends lost 1 base and 8 bases, in that order; junction bases with no gene match: 2. CDR3 length: 13 residues. Germline-derived CDR1 and CDR2 are SGHTA and FQGNSA. Drawing the rest from reference TRBV7-2 and TRBJ2-1, the complete variable domain is GAGVSQSPSNKVTEKGKDVELRCDPISGHTALYWYRQSLGQGLEFLIYFQGNSAPDKSGLPSDRFSAERTGGSVSTLTIQRTQQEDSAVYLCASSLGAGDEQFFGPGTRLTVL.

The chain has TRBV20-1 and TRBJ2-3; D perhaps matches TRBD1 (5 bases). The CDR3 contains 17 residues. The germline V gene encodes CDR1 DFQATT and CDR2 SNEGSKA (reference sequence). DNA for the CDR3: TGCAGCTTTTGGGGCCCGGCAGAAAGGGGTAGGACAGATACGCAGTATTTT. Translating it yields CSFWGPAERGRTDTQYF.

The chain employs TRBV18 and TRBJ2-7; no firm D call. The germline gives CDR1 KGHSH, CDR2 LQKENI. The CDR3 has 11 amino acids. V lost 4 bases, J lost 7 bases, and 8 bases lay in between. This chain's CDR3 is CASSRAWEQYF. CDR3 DNA sequence: TGTGCCAGCTCACGAGCCTGGGAGCAGTACTTC.

V gene TRBV11-2 combines with J gene TRBJ2-3, with 10 bases fitting TRBD2. The CDR3 is made up of 16 amino acids. Looked up from germline, CDR1 is SGHAT and CDR2 is FQNNGV. V shed 5 bases and J 2 bases; nucleotides not matched to a gene: 7. CDR3 nucleotides: TGTGCCAGCAGCCCTACACTAGCGGGACACACAGATACGCAGTATTTT. It translates to CASSPTLAGHTDTQYF.

The rearrangement joins TRBV9 to TRBJ2-1, with TRBD2 identical over 9 bases. The CDR3 totals 15 residues. V lost 1 base to trimming and J lost 8 bases; unmatched junction nucleotides: 7. The germline gives CDR1 SGDLS, CDR2 YYNGEE. CDR3 nucleotides: TGTGCCAGCAGCGTAACGGGTAGCGGGGGTCATGAGCAGTTCTTC. Protein: CASSVTGSGGHEQFF.

This clonotype was counted at least ten times. The chain has TRBV6-4 and TRBJ2-1; TRBD1 aligns across 7 bases. Germline V gives CDR1 MRHNA, CDR2 SNTAGT. The trim removed 6 bases at V and 8 bases at J, leaving 1 base unmatched. The CDR3 length is 11 residues. The CDR3, as DNA: TGTGCCAGCAGACAGGGGCATGAGCAGTTCTTC. It yields the protein CASRQGHEQFF.

This clonotype was detected many times. This chain joins TRBV11-2 and TRBJ2-1; 9 bases are shared with TRBD1. Germline V CDR1 and CDR2: SGHAT, FQNNGV. The CDR3 has 15 amino acids. After removal of 2 bases from V and 7 bases from J, the junction contained 6 bases not matched to a gene. The CDR3 is CASSLRDRAANEQFF. The CDR3 DNA reads as TGTGCCAGCAGCTTAAGGGACAGGGCCGCTAATGAGCAGTTCTTC.

The chain joins TRBV9 to TRBJ1-5; D unclear. The germline V and J ends were trimmed by 0 bases and 0 bases, with 7 bases remaining between them. CDR1 is SGDLS and CDR2 is YYNGEE in the germline V gene. The CDR3 is 15 amino acids. The CDR3 region is CASSVGVDSNQPQHF. DNA for the CDR3: TGTGCCAGCAGCGTAGGGGTAGATAGCAATCAGCCCCAGCATTTT. The entire variable domain, with the rest obtained from reference TRBV9 and TRBJ1-5, is as follows: DSGVTQTPKHLITATGQRVTLRCSPRSGDLSVYWYQQSLDQGLQFLIQYYNGEERAKGNILERFSAQQFPDLHSELNLSSLELGDSALYFCASSVGVDSNQPQHFGDGTRLSIL.

Ten or more counts support this clonotype. The rearrangement joins TRBV12-3 or TRBV12-4 to TRBJ1-2, with 7 bases aligning to TRBD1. The CDR3 length is 14 residues. The V segment lost 6 bases and the J segment 0 bases; nucleotides outside the gene matches: 4. The CDR3 here is CASSPGGANYGYTF. CDR3 nucleotide sequence: TGTGCCAGCAGCCCAGGGGGAGCTAACTATGGCTACACCTTC.